This T cell receptor (beta chain) was found in a study of T cells in Graves' hyperthyroidism and ophthalmopathy. Germline V gene lookup returns CDR1 SGHNT and CDR2 YENEEA. This CDR3 comprises 14 residues. Trimming removed 5 bases at V and 2 bases at J, with 12 bases between. Findings and caveats of the study: Appearing also in blood were most of the thyroid clonotypes expanded above 0.001. The model identified upcoming ophthalmopathy a median approximately seven months ahead of onset.

Diagnoses were made from clinical symptoms, serum measures (thyroxine and TRAb), thyroid ultrasound and orbital computed tomography. Extraction of PBMCs used 7.5 to 10 ml of fresh peripheral blood. This clonotype was picked up many times. What it binds is unknown. TCR beta CDR3 regions were amplified from RNA transcripts. An initial round of RT-PCR targeting the TCR CDR3 relied on the HTBI primer set. TCRdb processed the multiplex PCR reads anew with MiXCR; each CDR3 protein has one entry. This sample yields approximately 600,000 distinct CDR3 sequences, of which about 14% are seen a single time; about 5.8% belongs to the top ten.

The TCR comes from a woman in her thirties with Graves' hyperthyroidism that later progressed to Graves' ophthalmopathy. This sequence joins TRBV11-3 and TRBJ1-1; TRBD1 is a possible D gene (5 bases). Input material: blood. The DNA of the CDR3 is TGTGCCAGCAGCGACAGAGAGATAAACACTGAAGCTTTCTTT. It yields the protein CASSDREINTEAFF.